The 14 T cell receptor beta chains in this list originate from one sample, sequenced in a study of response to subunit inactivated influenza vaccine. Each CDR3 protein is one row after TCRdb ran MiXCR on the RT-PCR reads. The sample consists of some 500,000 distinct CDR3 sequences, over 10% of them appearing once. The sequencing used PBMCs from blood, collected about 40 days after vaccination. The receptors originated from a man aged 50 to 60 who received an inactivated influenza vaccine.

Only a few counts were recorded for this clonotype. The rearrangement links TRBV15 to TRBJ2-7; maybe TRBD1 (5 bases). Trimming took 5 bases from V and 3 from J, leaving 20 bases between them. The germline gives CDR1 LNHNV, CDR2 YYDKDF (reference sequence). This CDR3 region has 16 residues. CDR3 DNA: TGTGCCACCAGCCCCGAAGAAACAGGTCTCAACTACGAGCAGTACTTC. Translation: CATSPEETGLNYEQYF.

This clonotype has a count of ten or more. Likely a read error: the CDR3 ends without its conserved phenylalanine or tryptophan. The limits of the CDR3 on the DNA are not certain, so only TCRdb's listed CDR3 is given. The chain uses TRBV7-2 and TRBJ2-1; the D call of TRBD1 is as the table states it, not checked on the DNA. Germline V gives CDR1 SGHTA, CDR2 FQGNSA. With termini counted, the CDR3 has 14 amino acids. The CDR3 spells CASSWDEEGWMRQA.

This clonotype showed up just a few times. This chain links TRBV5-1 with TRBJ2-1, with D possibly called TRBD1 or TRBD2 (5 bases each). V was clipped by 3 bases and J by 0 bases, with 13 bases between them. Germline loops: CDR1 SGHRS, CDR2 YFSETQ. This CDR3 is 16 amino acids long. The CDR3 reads CASSSGTTSSYNEQFF. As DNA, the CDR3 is TGCGCCAGCAGCTCCGGGACGACGAGCTCCTACAATGAGCAGTTCTTC.

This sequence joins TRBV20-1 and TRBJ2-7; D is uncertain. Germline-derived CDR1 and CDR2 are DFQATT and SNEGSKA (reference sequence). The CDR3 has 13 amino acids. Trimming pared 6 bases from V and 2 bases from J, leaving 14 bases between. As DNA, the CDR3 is TGCAGTGCGATCCTAGGTATCGCCTACGAGCAGTACTTC. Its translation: CSAILGIAYEQYF.

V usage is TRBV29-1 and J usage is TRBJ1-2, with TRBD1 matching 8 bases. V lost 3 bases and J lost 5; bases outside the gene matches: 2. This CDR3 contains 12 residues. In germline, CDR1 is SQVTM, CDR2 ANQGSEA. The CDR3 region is CSVEDRVYGYTF. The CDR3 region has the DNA TGCAGCGTTGAGGACAGGGTTTATGGCTACACCTTC.

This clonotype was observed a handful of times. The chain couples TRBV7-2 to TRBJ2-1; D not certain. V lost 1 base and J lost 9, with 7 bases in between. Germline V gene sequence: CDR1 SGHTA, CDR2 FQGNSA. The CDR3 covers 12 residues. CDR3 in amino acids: CASSLEASEQFF. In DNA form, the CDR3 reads TGTGCCAGCAGCTTAGAGGCTAGTGAGCAGTTCTTC. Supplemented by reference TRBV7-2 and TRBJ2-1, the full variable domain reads GAGVSQSPSNKVTEKGKDVELRCDPISGHTALYWYRQSLGQGLEFLIYFQGNSAPDKSGLPSDRFSAERTGGSVSTLTIQRTQQEDSAVYLCASSLEASEQFFGPGTRLTVL.

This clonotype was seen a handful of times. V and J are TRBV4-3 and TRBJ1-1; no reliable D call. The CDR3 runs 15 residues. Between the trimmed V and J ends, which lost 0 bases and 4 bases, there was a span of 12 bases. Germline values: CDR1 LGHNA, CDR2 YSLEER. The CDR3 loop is CASSQDYHDFTEAFF. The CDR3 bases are TGCGCCAGCAGCCAAGATTACCACGACTTCACTGAAGCTTTCTTT.

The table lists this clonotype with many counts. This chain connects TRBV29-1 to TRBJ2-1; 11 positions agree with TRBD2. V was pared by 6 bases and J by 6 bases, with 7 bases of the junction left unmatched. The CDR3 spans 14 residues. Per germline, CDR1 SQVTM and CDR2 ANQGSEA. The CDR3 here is CSVSLSGGANEQFF. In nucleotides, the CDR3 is TGCAGCGTGTCACTTAGCGGGGGGGCCAATGAGCAGTTCTTC.

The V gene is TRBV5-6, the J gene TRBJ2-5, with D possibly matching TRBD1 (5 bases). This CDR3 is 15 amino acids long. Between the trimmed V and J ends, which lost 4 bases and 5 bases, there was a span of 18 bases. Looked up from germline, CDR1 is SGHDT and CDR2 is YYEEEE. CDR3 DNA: TGTGCCAGCAGCACCGTCCTAAGGACATATGAGACCCAGTACTTC. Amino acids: CASSTVLRTYETQYF.

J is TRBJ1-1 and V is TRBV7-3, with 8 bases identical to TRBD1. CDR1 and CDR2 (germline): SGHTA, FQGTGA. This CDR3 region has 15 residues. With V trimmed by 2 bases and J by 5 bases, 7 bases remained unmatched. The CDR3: CASSLPRQGRTEAFF. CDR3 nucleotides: TGTGCCAGCAGCTTACCTAGACAGGGGAGGACTGAAGCTTTCTTT.

The CDR3 DNA is TGTGCCAGCAGACCAGGACTAGCGGGAGGTGAGCAGTTCTTC. Amino acid sequence: CASRPGLAGGEQFF. This rearrangement joins TRBV6-1 to TRBJ2-1, with TRBD2 matching over 14 bases. CDR1 and CDR2 (germline): MNHNS, SASEGT. CDR3 length equals 14 residues. V gave up 6 bases and J gave up 9 bases; unmatched junction bases: 4.

CDR3 bases: TGTGCCACCAGCAGAGATCATCGAACAGTCACTAGCACAGATACGCAGTATTTT. Translated, it gives CATSRDHRTVTSTDTQYF. The chain joins TRBV15 to TRBJ2-3, with unresolved D. Germline assignment: CDR1 LNHNV and CDR2 YYDKDF (reference sequence). The V end lost 0 bases, the J end lost 0 bases, and 16 bases lay between the germline ends. The CDR3 spans 18 residues.

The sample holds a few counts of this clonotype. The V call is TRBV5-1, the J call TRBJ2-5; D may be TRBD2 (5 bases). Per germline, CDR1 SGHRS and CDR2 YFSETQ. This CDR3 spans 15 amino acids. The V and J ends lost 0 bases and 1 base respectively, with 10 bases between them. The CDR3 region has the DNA TGCGCCAGCAGCTTGGATACCGGGGTCCAAGAGACCCAGTACTTC. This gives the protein CASSLDTGVQETQYF.

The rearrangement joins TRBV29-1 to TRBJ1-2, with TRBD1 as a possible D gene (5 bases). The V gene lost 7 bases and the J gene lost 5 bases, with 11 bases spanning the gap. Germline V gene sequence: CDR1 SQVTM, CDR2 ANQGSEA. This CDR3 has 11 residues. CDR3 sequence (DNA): TGCAGCGGGGGCAGCTTATATGGCTACACCTTC. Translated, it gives CSGGSLYGYTF.